A single sample gave rise to the 19 T cell receptor beta chains below, sequenced in a study of blood T cell repertoires in COVID-19. Profiling relied on immunoSEQ multiplex PCR, and the TCRdb table lists in-frame clones only, not all of them. The profile shows some 260,000 clones, 82% of them singletons. Sequences were obtained from peripheral blood. The receptors stem from an elderly woman with active or convalescent COVID-19.

This rearrangement joins TRBV18 to TRBJ2-1; 8 nucleotides line up with TRBD2. There are 14 residues in the CDR3. Germline trimming cut 2 bases from V and 8 bases from J; bases unmatched to any gene: 5. CDR1 is KGHSH and CDR2 is LQKENI in the germline V gene. In DNA form, the CDR3 reads TGTGCCAGCTCACCAGCGGGAGGACCATATGAGCAGTTCTTC. Its translation: CASSPAGGPYEQFF.

V usage is TRBV7-7 and J usage is TRBJ2-2; 8 bases agree with TRBD2. This CDR3 is 13 amino acids long. The V gene end was trimmed by 4 bases and the J gene end by 5 bases; junction bases not matched to a gene: 0. Germline assignment: CDR1 SSHAT and CDR2 FNYEAQ (reference sequence). As DNA, the CDR3 is TGTGCCAGCAGCTCGGGGGGGACCGGGGAGCTGTTTTTT. Amino acids: CASSSGGTGELFF.

This clone has only a few counts. The rearrangement links TRBV2 to TRBJ2-2; 8 nucleotides agree with TRBD2. Germline assignment: CDR1 SNHLY and CDR2 FYNNEI. CDR3 size: 16 residues. V lost 7 bases, J lost 0 bases, and 7 bases stayed unmatched. DNA for the CDR3: TGTGCCAGCACCCCTTTAGCGGGGCCGAACACCGGGGAGCTGTTTTTT. Translating gives CASTPLAGPNTGELFF.

This clone was recorded once. The chain joins TRBV5-1 to TRBJ2-3; 7 bases are a match to TRBD1. Germline V gives CDR1 SGHRS, CDR2 YFSETQ. The CDR3 runs to 14 residues. Germline trimming cut 4 bases from V and 5 bases from J; bases unmatched to any gene: 7. CDR3 sequence: CASSIQGDRDTQYF. The CDR3 bases are TGCGCCAGCAGCATCCAGGGGGACAGAGATACGCAGTATTTT.

The sample holds one count of this clone. The chain uses TRBV5-1 and TRBJ2-1, with TRBD1 as a possible D gene (6 bases). V lost 4 bases to trimming and J lost 1 base, with 15 bases between them. The CDR3 length is 16 residues. Germline V gives CDR1 SGHRS, CDR2 YFSETQ. CDR3 amino acids: CASSTHDRFSYNEQFF. DNA for the CDR3: TGCGCCAGCAGCACCCACGACAGGTTTTCCTACAATGAGCAGTTCTTC.

V gene TRBV6-5 combines with J gene TRBJ2-5; weak D call: TRBD1 (5 bases). Germline V gene sequence: CDR1 MNHEY, CDR2 SVGAGI. The length of the CDR3 is 13 residues. Trimming removed 6 bases at V and 3 bases at J, with 11 bases between. The CDR3 spells CASSDRHKETQYF. In nucleotides, the CDR3 is TGTGCCAGCAGCGACAGACACAAAGAGACCCAGTACTTC.

This clone was observed a single time. V gene TRBV20-1 combines with J gene TRBJ2-2, with D possibly TRBD2 on 7 matching bases. Germline V lookup: CDR1 DFQATT, CDR2 SNEGSKA (reference sequence). The CDR3 has 14 residues. Trimming shortened V by 3 bases and J by 2 bases, and 10 bases separated the two germline ends. In DNA, the CDR3 is TGCAGTGCTAGTAGGGGGGGTAACACCGGGGAGCTGTTTTTT. This codes for CSASRGGNTGELFF.

This rearrangement joins TRBV6-5 to TRBJ2-7; D call uncertain. The CDR3 totals 15 residues. CDR1 is MNHEY, CDR2 SVGAGI, per germline. With 0 bases removed from V and 3 bases from J, the gap between germline ends came to 12 bases. Here the CDR3 DNA reads TGTGCCAGCAGTTACTCTCCCGTCAGAATCTACGAGCAGTACTTC. Amino acids: CASSYSPVRIYEQYF.

This rearrangement joins TRBV5-8 to TRBJ1-1; 7 bases agree with TRBD1. The junction had 8 bases not matched to a gene; V was cut back by 3 bases and J by 0 bases. Looked up from germline, CDR1 is SGHTS and CDR2 is YDEGEE. This CDR3 spans 16 amino acids. The DNA of the CDR3 is TGTGCCAGCAGCTCTCGACAGGGATCAATGAACACTGAAGCTTTCTTT. Translating it yields CASSSRQGSMNTEAFF.

This chain links TRBV10-3 with TRBJ2-3; D not resolved. Trimming stripped 0 bases from V and 1 base from J, with 5 bases between. This CDR3 is 14 amino acids long. The germline V gene encodes CDR1 ENHRY and CDR2 SYGVKD. CDR3 DNA: TGTGCCATCAGTGAGTCGGGCGGCACAGATACGCAGTATTTT. Translation gives CAISESGGTDTQYF.

The CDR3 region is CASSYRTGLAGGGYEQYF. CDR3 DNA: TGTGCCAGCAGTTACCGGACGGGACTAGCGGGAGGAGGGTACGAGCAGTACTTC. V gene TRBV6-2 or TRBV6-3 combines with J gene TRBJ2-7, with 15 bases aligning to TRBD2. Germline-derived CDR1 and CDR2 are MNHEY and SVGEGT. V shed 2 bases, J shed 4 bases, and the junction held 9 bases outside the gene matches. This CDR3 spans 18 amino acids.

The chain has TRBV7-9 and TRBJ2-7, with 9 bases lining up with TRBD2. This CDR3 contains 15 residues. Germline V gene sequence: CDR1 SEHNR, CDR2 FQNEAQ (reference sequence). V shed 5 bases and J 0 bases; nucleotides not matched to a gene: 5. CDR3 bases: TGTGCCAGCAGCCATAGGACTAGCGACTCCTACGAGCAGTACTTC. It is translated as CASSHRTSDSYEQYF.

The chain employs TRBV5-6 and TRBJ2-1, with D maybe TRBD2 (7 bases). The CDR3 spans 18 residues. Per germline, CDR1 SGHDT and CDR2 YYEEEE. V was clipped by 3 bases and J by 5 bases, with 24 bases between them. As DNA, the CDR3 is TGTGCCAGCAGCTCGTTGGGGGCCCGACTAGCAGGTAACAATGAGCAGTTCTTC. As protein: CASSSLGARLAGNNEQFF.

This rearrangement joins TRBV10-3 to TRBJ1-5; TRBD1 agrees at 8 bases. Germline CDR1 ENHRY, CDR2 SYGVKD. The CDR3 loop spans 18 amino acids. The junction had 9 bases not matched to a gene; V was cut back by 1 base and J by 1 base. Here the CDR3 reads CAISEWAGTGLSNQPQHF. DNA of the CDR3: TGTGCCATCAGTGAGTGGGCCGGGACAGGCCTAAGCAATCAGCCCCAGCATTTT.

This chain links TRBV2 with TRBJ1-2; TRBD1 is a possible D gene (5 bases). V lost 6 bases to trimming and J lost 8 bases, with 7 bases between them. CDR3 length: 10 residues. Germline V gene data show CDR1 as SNHLY and CDR2 as FYNNEI. CDR3 nucleotides: TGTGCCAGCAGGACAGAGGGCTACACCTTC. It specifies CASRTEGYTF.

V is TRBV30 and J is TRBJ2-7; tentative D call: TRBD2 (5 bases). The CDR3 covers 14 residues. The germline V gene encodes CDR1 GTSNPN and CDR2 SVGIG (reference sequence). V lost 2 bases and J 0 bases, leaving 11 bases between the germline ends. CDR3 DNA sequence: TGTGCCTGGAGTCGGAGGATCAACTCCTACGAGCAGTACTTC. This encodes CAWSRRINSYEQYF.

The CDR3 loop is CASSRVPDTEAFF. The CDR3 DNA reads TGTGCCAGCAGTCGGGTCCCCGACACTGAAGCTTTCTTT. The chain is built from TRBV2 and TRBJ1-1; D unresolved. The CDR3 is made up of 13 amino acids. CDR1 SNHLY and CDR2 FYNNEI come from the germline V gene. V lost 5 bases, J lost 3 bases, and 10 bases lay in between.

V gene TRBV18 combines with J gene TRBJ1-5; no reliable D call. The CDR3 totals 13 residues. V was pared by 2 bases and J by 4 bases, with 6 bases between. Germline values: CDR1 KGHSH, CDR2 LQKENI. The CDR3 region is CASSPIVNQPQHF. The CDR3 coding sequence is TGTGCCAGCTCACCAATCGTTAATCAGCCCCAGCATTTT.

This clone was detected once. The rearrangement joins TRBV6-5 to TRBJ1-2; D gene uncertain. The V end was cut by 6 bases, the J end by 1 base, with 9 bases between. The CDR3 contains 13 residues. Germline CDR1 reads MNHEY; CDR2 reads SVGAGI. DNA for the CDR3: TGTGCCAGCAGGGTTGGCATTAACTATGGCTACACCTTC. Amino acid sequence: CASRVGINYGYTF.